Below are 3 T cell receptor beta chains sequenced from a single sample in a study of blood T cell repertoires in COVID-19. The assay was immunoSEQ multiplex PCR, and TCRdb's table has in-frame clones only and misses some. The sample includes over 120,000 clones, roughly 83% of them seen just once. Sequencing was performed on peripheral blood. Receptors were obtained from a woman at least 80 years old with acute or convalescent COVID-19.

The chain recombines TRBV19 with TRBJ1-4, with D possibly matching TRBD1 (6 bases). The V and J ends lost 5 bases and 5 bases respectively, with 15 bases between them. Germline values: CDR1 LNHDA, CDR2 SQIVND (reference sequence). The CDR3 covers 15 residues. DNA for the CDR3: TGTGCCAGTAGTCCGGGACACCGCCTAAATGAAAAACTGTTTTTT. Its translation is CASSPGHRLNEKLFF.

This sequence joins TRBV7-2 and TRBJ2-4, with a possible D match to TRBD2 (6 bases). Germline V gene sequence: CDR1 SGHTA, CDR2 FQGNSA. The V end lost 4 bases, the J end lost 8 bases, and 18 bases lay between the germline ends. The CDR3 extends over 15 amino acids. The CDR3, as DNA: TGTGCCAGCAGCTCCAGCGGGCAACTGTTAGACATTCAGTACTTC. This sequence encodes CASSSSGQLLDIQYF.

This chain connects TRBV18 to TRBJ1-1; 8 nucleotides line up with TRBD1. CDR3 length: 17 amino acids. Germline trimming cut 0 bases from V and 5 bases from J; bases unmatched to any gene: 11. Germline V gene lookup returns CDR1 KGHSH and CDR2 LQKENI. In nucleotides, the CDR3 is TGTGCCAGCTCACCACCGGCGTACAGGGGGAGGGTAACTGAAGCTTTCTTT. Translating gives CASSPPAYRGRVTEAFF. Variable domain in full (rest from reference TRBV18 and TRBJ1-1): NAGVMQNPRHLVRRRGQEARLRCSPMKGHSHVYWYRQLPEEGLKFMVYLQKENIIDESGMPKERFSAEFPKEGPSILRIQQVVRGDSAAYFCASSPPAYRGRVTEAFFGQGTRLTVV.